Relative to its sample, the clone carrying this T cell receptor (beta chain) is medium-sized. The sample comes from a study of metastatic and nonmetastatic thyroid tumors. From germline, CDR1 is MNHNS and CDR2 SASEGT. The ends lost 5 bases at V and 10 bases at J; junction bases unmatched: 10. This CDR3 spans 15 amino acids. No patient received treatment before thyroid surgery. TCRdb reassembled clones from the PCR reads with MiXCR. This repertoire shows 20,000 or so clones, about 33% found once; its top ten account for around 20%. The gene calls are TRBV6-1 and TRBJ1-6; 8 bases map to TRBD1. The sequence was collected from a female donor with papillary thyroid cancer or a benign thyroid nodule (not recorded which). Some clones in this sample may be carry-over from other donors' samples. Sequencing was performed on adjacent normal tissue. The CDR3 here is CASSFPDRGRSPLHF. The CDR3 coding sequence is TGTGCCAGCAGTTTTCCAGACAGGGGAAGGTCACCCCTCCACTTT.